A selection of T cell receptor beta chains follows, all from one sample in a study of shared clonotypes between healthy human individuals. The repertoire was sequenced with immunoSEQ multiplex PCR; TCRdb's copy has only in-frame clones and lacks some. The table shows around 2,000,000 clones, with about 95% occurring only once. Source material: naive CD8+ T cells sorted from blood. The receptors here all came from a man between 18 and 29 years old in good health. The CDR3 runs from the conserved cysteine through the conserved F or W. Each record gives: V gene, J gene, CDR3 protein.

V gene: TRBV25-1
J gene: TRBJ2-5
CDR3 protein: CASQLPGAQETQYF

V gene: TRBV5-6
J gene: TRBJ2-7
CDR3 protein: CASSAGHPYEQYF

V gene: TRBV6-1
J gene: TRBJ2-5
CDR3 protein: CASKSETQYF

V gene: TRBV7-2
J gene: TRBJ2-1
CDR3 protein: CASSHLTSGQYNEQFF

V gene: TRBV6-5
J gene: TRBJ2-3
CDR3 protein: CASSYGVARDTQYF

V gene: TRBV7-9
J gene: TRBJ1-2
CDR3 protein: CASSQITGPANYGYTF

V gene: TRBV27
J gene: TRBJ2-7
CDR3 protein: CASSNLGTVYEQYF

V gene: TRBV28
J gene: TRBJ2-5
CDR3 protein: CASSFFGGEQETQYF

V gene: TRBV13
J gene: TRBJ1-6
CDR3 protein: CASSTYGDSPLHF

V gene: TRBV7-9
J gene: TRBJ2-2
CDR3 protein: CASSIPGQGNTGELFF

V gene: TRBV28
J gene: TRBJ2-7
CDR3 protein: CASTIRTSGTYEQYF

V gene: TRBV28
J gene: TRBJ1-1
CDR3 protein: CASSLGTLRGNTEAFF

V gene: TRBV2
J gene: TRBJ2-2
CDR3 protein: CASSEGQGRDTGELFF

V gene: TRBV6-1
J gene: TRBJ2-1
CDR3 protein: CASSELGHDGNEQFF

V gene: TRBV12-5
J gene: TRBJ2-3
CDR3 protein: CASGLAPGTGAIGTDTQYF

V gene: TRBV28
J gene: TRBJ2-7
CDR3 protein: CASSLRLKRGQSSYEQYF

V gene: TRBV27
J gene: TRBJ1-5
CDR3 protein: CASSLTGSNQPQHF

V gene: TRBV2
J gene: TRBJ2-5
CDR3 protein: CASGSPGREKQETQYF

V gene: TRBV30
J gene: TRBJ1-1
CDR3 protein: CAWTFGNTEAFF

V gene: TRBV7-8
J gene: TRBJ2-5
CDR3 protein: CASGVAEQETQYF

V gene: TRBV6-6
J gene: TRBJ2-7
CDR3 protein: CASSKSASATYEQYF

V gene: TRBV6-5
J gene: TRBJ2-1
CDR3 protein: CASSYTTGVGEQFF

V gene: TRBV21-1
J gene: TRBJ1-1
CDR3 protein: CASSKVGRPLLNTEAFF

V gene: TRBV7-3
J gene: TRBJ2-7
CDR3 protein: CASSLTAGVGEQYF

V gene: TRBV7-2
J gene: TRBJ2-7
CDR3 protein: CASSFLDYTEQYF

V gene: TRBV12-5
J gene: TRBJ1-1
CDR3 protein: CASGLDYTEAFF

V gene: TRBV27
J gene: TRBJ1-4
CDR3 protein: CASSLMGPTNEKLFF

V gene: TRBV28
J gene: TRBJ2-5
CDR3 protein: CASSSDRDLQETQYF

V gene: TRBV29-1
J gene: TRBJ1-1
CDR3 protein: CSVVGGRANTEAFF

V gene: TRBV27
J gene: TRBJ2-3
CDR3 protein: CASSPLAGGPGDTQYF

V gene: TRBV13
J gene: TRBJ1-2
CDR3 protein: CASSLASGGNGYTF

V gene: TRBV5-5
J gene: TRBJ2-7
CDR3 protein: CASSQILDRSVQYF

V gene: TRBV6-5
J gene: TRBJ1-2
CDR3 protein: CASSFGTGGVYGYTF

V gene: TRBV27
J gene: TRBJ2-2
CDR3 protein: CASTELNTGELFF

V gene: TRBV7-3
J gene: TRBJ2-1
CDR3 protein: CASSPGVGSYNEQFF

V gene: TRBV29-1
J gene: TRBJ2-7
CDR3 protein: CSVVGGKGSYEQYF

V gene: TRBV5-6
J gene: TRBJ2-7
CDR3 protein: CASSLISTGEYEQYF

V gene: TRBV25-1
J gene: TRBJ2-3
CDR3 protein: CASSRLAGGIDTQYF

V gene: TRBV27
J gene: TRBJ2-7
CDR3 protein: CASSLGSGVYEQYF

V gene: TRBV2
J gene: TRBJ2-5
CDR3 protein: CASSVGGFKETQYF

V gene: TRBV6-6
J gene: TRBJ2-7
CDR3 protein: CASSYSLGYEQYF

V gene: TRBV19
J gene: TRBJ1-1
CDR3 protein: CAVRQGPNTEAFF

V gene: TRBV27
J gene: TRBJ2-2
CDR3 protein: CASSVLGGTGELFF